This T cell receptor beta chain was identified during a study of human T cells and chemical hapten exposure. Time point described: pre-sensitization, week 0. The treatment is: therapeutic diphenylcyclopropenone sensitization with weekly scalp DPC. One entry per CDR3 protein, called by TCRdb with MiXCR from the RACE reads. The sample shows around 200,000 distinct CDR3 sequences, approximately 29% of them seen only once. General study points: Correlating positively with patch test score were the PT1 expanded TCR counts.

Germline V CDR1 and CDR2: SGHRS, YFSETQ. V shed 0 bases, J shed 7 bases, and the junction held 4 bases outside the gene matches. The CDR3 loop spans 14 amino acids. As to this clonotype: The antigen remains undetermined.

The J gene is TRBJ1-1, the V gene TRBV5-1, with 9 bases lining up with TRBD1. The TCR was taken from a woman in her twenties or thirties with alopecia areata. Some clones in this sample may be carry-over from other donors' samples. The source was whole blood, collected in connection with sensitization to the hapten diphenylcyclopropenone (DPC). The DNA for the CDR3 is TGCGCCAGCAGCTTGGACGGACAGGGGAATGAAGCTTTCTTT. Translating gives CASSLDGQGNEAFF.